This TCR beta chain was captured in a study of regulatory T cells in long-lasting Graves disease. Study results and caveats: The study found persistent patients shared more public clonotypes (2,741) than new patients (about 890). Researchers reported studying only peripheral blood, not thyroid tissue. Persistent disease showed a preference for TRBV28, TRBJ1-2 and TRBJ2-5.

TCRdb re-called the reads with MiXCR, one entry per CDR3 protein. The sample includes 400 to 550 distinct CDR3 sequences, 50% to 75% of them seen just once. Points on this clonotype: The antigen is unknown.

Trimming shortened V by 4 bases and J by 0 bases, and 9 bases separated the two germline ends. The CDR3 has 14 residues. Germline V CDR1 and CDR2: SNHLY, FYNNEI. Extracted PBMC RNA gave rise to the TCR library. This specimen was peripheral blood mononuclear cells (PBMCs), taken with antithyroid drug treatment, in newly diagnosed or persistent Graves disease (not recorded which). The source of this sequence is a female donor with Graves disease. The chain links TRBV2 to TRBJ1-1; no definite D call. CDR3: CASSVGNLNTEAFF. The CDR3 nucleotides are TGTGCCAGCAGTGTAGGCAACTTGAACACTGAAGCTTTCTTT. Based on the CDR3 plus reference TRBV2 and TRBJ1-1, the full variable domain is EPEVTQTPSHQVTQMGQEVILRCVPISNHLYFYWYRQILGQKVEFLVSFYNNEISEKSEIFDDQFSVERPDGSNFTLKIRSTKLEDSAMYFCASSVGNLNTEAFFGQGTRLTVV.